This T cell receptor beta chain stems from a study of T cells in Graves' hyperthyroidism and ophthalmopathy. CDR3 length: 15 amino acids. The V gene's germline CDR1 is DFQATT and CDR2 SNEGSKA (reference sequence). V dropped 6 bases and J dropped 6; count of bases not matched to a gene: 11. The investigators amplified TCR beta CDR3 regions from RNA transcripts. Carried out on the TCR CDR3, a first-round RT-PCR used the HTBI primer set. TCRdb passed the multiplex PCR reads through MiXCR, listing each CDR3 protein once. Of about 410,000 distinct CDR3 sequences listed, roughly 14% are singletons. This clonotype was counted at least ten times.

The sample consisted of blood. The rearrangement links TRBV20-1 to TRBJ2-3; TRBD2 agrees at 11 bases. The sequence was collected from a man between 18 and 35 years old with Graves' ophthalmopathy. The DNA of the CDR3 is TGCAGTGCGGGTTCACTAGCGGGAGTTGGGGATACGCAGTATTTT. Amino acids: CSAGSLAGVGDTQYF.